These 29 T cell receptor beta chains share one sample of origin, sequenced in a study of technical replicates of blood from a handful of donors (dated by TCRdb to the late 2010s). The library was generated by the immunoSEQ multiplex PCR assay. Not all clones reach the TCRdb copy of this immuneACCESS table, which keeps in-frame sequences only. Checked studies attribute under half of the gap to unresolved V genes and leave the rest unexplained. The sample profile shows approximately 73,000 clones; 93% of them were found once. 0.25% of the sample rests with the top ten. The sequenced material came from T cells isolated from PBMCs. The origin of the receptors is a human donor in good health.

This chain links TRBV9 with TRBJ2-1; 7 nucleotides align to TRBD2. The CDR3 is 16 amino acids. CDR1 and CDR2 (germline): SGDLS, YYNGEE. J lost 6 bases, V lost 0 bases, and 9 bases had no gene match. CDR3 sequence (DNA): TGTGCCAGCAGCGTAGAGGGTCATGGGAGGGTCAATGAGCAGTTCTTC. The encoded protein is CASSVEGHGRVNEQFF.

The V and J genes are TRBV5-1 and TRBJ2-5, with a tentative D call TRBD1 (6 bases). CDR1 SGHRS and CDR2 YFSETQ come from the germline V gene. CDR3 size: 16 residues. V lost 5 bases to trimming and J lost 3 bases, with 20 bases between them. The CDR3 region is CASSLLTGSSKETQYF. In DNA, the CDR3 is TGCGCCAGCAGTCTGTTAACAGGGTCGAGTAAAGAGACCCAGTACTTC.

The chain employs TRBV9 and TRBJ2-1; possible D gene TRBD1, 6 bases. The germline V gene has CDR1 SGDLS and CDR2 YYNGEE. The CDR3 totals 17 residues. Trimming removed 4 bases at V and 3 bases at J, with 20 bases between. CDR3 sequence reads: CASSPRNRDTFYNEQFF. The CDR3 nucleotides read TGTGCCAGCAGCCCCCGTAACCGGGACACATTCTACAATGAGCAGTTCTTC.

V and J are TRBV28 and TRBJ1-3; D unclear. CDR3 length equals 15 residues. Germline CDR1 is MDHEN and CDR2 is SYDVKM. Between the trimmed V and J ends, which lost 5 bases and 0 bases, there was a span of 11 bases. Here the CDR3 reads CASSHGSPSGNTIYF. CDR3 bases: TGTGCCAGCAGTCACGGGAGTCCCTCTGGAAACACCATATATTTT.

The gene calls are TRBV7-9 and TRBJ1-1; 7 nucleotides line up with TRBD1. CDR3 size: 12 residues. Germline V gene sequence: CDR1 SEHNR, CDR2 FQNEAQ (reference sequence). The V gene end was trimmed by 3 bases and the J gene end by 11 bases; junction bases not matched to a gene: 6. In nucleotides, the CDR3 is TGTGCCAGCAGCTTTACGACAGGGACGGCTTTCTTT. It codes for CASSFTTGTAFF. Combining the CDR3 with reference TRBV7-9 and TRBJ1-1 gives the whole variable domain DTGVSQNPRHKITKRGQNVTFRCDPISEHNRLYWYRQTLGQGPEFLTYFQNEAQLEKSRLLSDRFSAERPKGSFSTLEIQRTEQGDSAMYLCASSFTTGTAFFGQGTRLTVV.

The chain links TRBV10-2 to TRBJ2-5; 8 nucleotides match TRBD1. This CDR3 has 15 amino acids. The ends lost 5 bases at V and 5 bases at J; junction bases unmatched: 10. Germline V gene data show CDR1 as WSHSY and CDR2 as SAAADI. The CDR3 loop is CASSFPQGAEETQYF. The CDR3, as DNA: TGCGCCAGCAGTTTCCCCCAGGGGGCTGAGGAGACCCAGTACTTC.

This clone has a single count. This rearrangement joins TRBV7-9 to TRBJ2-1; no firm D call. Trimming cost V 7 bases and J 8 bases, with 12 bases left between them. Germline CDR1 and CDR2: SEHNR and FQNEAQ (reference sequence). CDR3 length equals 12 residues. CDR3 residues: CASTSPEYEQFF. CDR3 coding DNA: TGTGCCAGCACCTCCCCGGAGTATGAGCAGTTCTTC. Full variable domain (outside the CDR3, taken from reference TRBV7-9 and TRBJ2-1): DTGVSQNPRHKITKRGQNVTFRCDPISEHNRLYWYRQTLGQGPEFLTYFQNEAQLEKSRLLSDRFSAERPKGSFSTLEIQRTEQGDSAMYLCASTSPEYEQFFGPGTRLTVL.

This clone was recorded a few times. The chain is built from TRBV6-5 and TRBJ2-5, with TRBD1 identical over 7 bases. From germline, CDR1 is MNHEY and CDR2 SVGAGI. V was clipped by 7 bases and J by 5 bases; unmatched bases: 13. This CDR3 has 15 residues. CDR3 DNA: TGTGCCAGCATTCCCTCCAGGGGGTCAGGGGAGACCCAGTACTTC. Encoded protein: CASIPSRGSGETQYF.

The J gene is TRBJ1-4, the V gene TRBV4-1; TRBD1 agrees at 8 bases. Germline trimming cut 5 bases from V and 8 bases from J; bases unmatched to any gene: 10. The CDR3 length is 15 residues. In germline, CDR1 is MGHRA, CDR2 YSYEKL. This CDR3 is CASSSPDRGREKLFF. As DNA, the CDR3 is TGCGCCAGCAGCTCTCCCGACAGGGGCAGGGAAAAACTGTTTTTT.

The chain combines TRBV6-1 with TRBJ2-7, with TRBD1 identical over 9 bases. The trim removed 4 bases at V and 5 bases at J, leaving 9 bases unmatched. This CDR3 has 15 amino acids. The germline V gene encodes CDR1 MNHNS and CDR2 SASEGT. Here the CDR3 reads CASSGGQGYIDEQYF. The CDR3 nucleotides are TGTGCCAGCAGTGGAGGACAGGGGTACATCGACGAGCAGTACTTC.

The genes are TRBV7-9 and TRBJ1-1; a weak D match, TRBD1 (5 bases). Per germline, CDR1 SEHNR and CDR2 FQNEAQ (reference sequence). CDR3 length: 14 amino acids. Trimming stripped 2 bases from V and 9 bases from J, with 16 bases between. CDR3 bases: TGTGCCAGCAGCTTAAAGTCCAGAGACAGTAAAGCTTTCTTT. Encoded protein: CASSLKSRDSKAFF. The variable domain in full, completed from reference TRBV7-9 and TRBJ1-1, reads DTGVSQNPRHKITKRGQNVTFRCDPISEHNRLYWYRQTLGQGPEFLTYFQNEAQLEKSRLLSDRFSAERPKGSFSTLEIQRTEQGDSAMYLCASSLKSRDSKAFFGQGTRLTVV.

V is TRBV5-4 and J is TRBJ2-3, with 10 bases matching TRBD2. CDR3 length: 18 amino acids. V lost 3 bases to trimming and J lost 3 bases; unmatched junction nucleotides: 13. From germline, CDR1 is SGHNT and CDR2 YYREEE (reference sequence). CDR3: CASSSDTAIAGGTDTQYF. The CDR3 DNA is TGTGCCAGCAGCTCCGACACTGCTATAGCGGGAGGTACAGATACGCAGTATTTT.

The V call is TRBV6-5, the J call TRBJ2-1; 8 nucleotides agree with TRBD1. From germline, CDR1 is MNHEY and CDR2 SVGAGI. Trimming at V came to 5 bases and at J to 7 bases, leaving 7 bases not matched to a gene. CDR3 length equals 14 residues. CDR3 bases: TGTGCCAGCAGTCGACAGGGGAAGAGGAATGAGCAGTTCTTC. This sequence encodes CASSRQGKRNEQFF.

The DNA for the CDR3 is TGTGCCAGCAGGAAAGACAGGGTACGAGACACCGGGGAGCTGTTTTTT. It specifies CASRKDRVRDTGELFF. The chain recombines TRBV27 with TRBJ2-2; the match to TRBD1 covers 7 bases. Germline-derived CDR1 and CDR2 are MNHEY and SMNVEV (reference sequence). J lost 3 bases, V lost 6 bases, and 10 bases had no gene match. The CDR3 is made up of 16 amino acids.

This chain uses TRBV5-1 with TRBJ2-5; 9 nucleotides match TRBD2. Germline trimming cut 7 bases from V and 5 bases from J; bases unmatched to any gene: 15. The CDR3 spans 16 residues. The germline gives CDR1 SGHRS, CDR2 YFSETQ. CDR3 residues: CASSESLAGGRETQYF. The CDR3 DNA reads TGCGCCAGCTCCGAATCACTAGCGGGTGGACGGGAGACCCAGTACTTC. The full variable domain, its missing parts supplied by reference TRBV5-1 and TRBJ2-5, is KAGVTQTPRYLIKTRGQQVTLSCSPISGHRSVSWYQQTPGQGLQFLFEYFSETQRNKGNFPGRFSGRQFSNSRSEMNVSTLELGDSALYLCASSESLAGGRETQYFGPGTRLLVL.

This clone came up once. This chain links TRBV5-1 with TRBJ1-4; TRBD1 matches at 7 bases. The CDR3 covers 14 residues. V was pared by 0 bases and J by 9 bases, with 5 bases of the junction left unmatched. Germline V gene sequence: CDR1 SGHRS, CDR2 YFSETQ. The CDR3 region has the DNA TGCGCCAGCAGCTTGGACAGGGGAGGTAAAAAACTGTTTTTT. This gives the protein CASSLDRGGKKLFF.

The rearrangement uses TRBV5-4 and TRBJ2-1, with 12 bases lining up with TRBD2. The trim removed 0 bases at V and 12 bases at J, leaving 13 bases unmatched. CDR1 is SGHNT and CDR2 is YYREEE in the germline V gene (reference sequence). The CDR3 runs to 17 residues. This CDR3 reads CASSLAPTSGGPVGQFF. The DNA of the CDR3 is TGTGCCAGCAGCTTGGCCCCGACTAGCGGGGGCCCCGTGGGGCAGTTCTTC.

This sequence joins TRBV7-9 and TRBJ1-5; no reliable D call. The CDR3 has 15 amino acids. Per germline, CDR1 SEHNR and CDR2 FQNEAQ (reference sequence). Trimming left V 2 bases short and J 0 bases short, with 8 bases between. CDR3 nucleotide sequence: TGTGCCAGCAGCTTAAGCACTTATAGCAATCAGCCCCAGCATTTT. It encodes CASSLSTYSNQPQHF.

The gene calls are TRBV11-2 and TRBJ2-1, with 9 bases lining up with TRBD1. V lost 4 bases to trimming and J lost 8 bases; unmatched junction nucleotides: 6. Germline CDR1 and CDR2: SGHAT and FQNNGV. There are 14 residues in the CDR3. The CDR3 nucleotides read TGTGCCAGCAGCTGGGACAGGGTGGTTGATGAGCAGTTCTTC. It specifies CASSWDRVVDEQFF.

The gene calls are TRBV5-1 and TRBJ2-1; D ambiguous. Trimming pared 2 bases from V and 9 bases from J, leaving 9 bases between. The germline V gene encodes CDR1 SGHRS and CDR2 YFSETQ. This CDR3 spans 12 amino acids. The CDR3, as DNA: TGCGCCAGCAGCTTAAGACCGGGTGAGCAGTTCTTC. Protein product: CASSLRPGEQFF.

This chain connects TRBV5-4 to TRBJ2-1; 8 bases map to TRBD2. Germline CDR1 is SGHNT and CDR2 is YYREEE (reference sequence). After removal of 4 bases from V and 9 bases from J, the junction contained 3 bases not matched to a gene. This CDR3 contains 12 residues. CDR3 nucleotide sequence: TGTGCCAGCAGCATGAGCGGGGGTGAGCAGTTCTTC. Encoded protein: CASSMSGGEQFF.

The chain has TRBV7-9 and TRBJ1-5, with 7 nucleotides matching TRBD1. Per the germline V gene, CDR1 is SEHNR and CDR2 is FQNEAQ (reference sequence). The CDR3 spans 16 residues. The ends lost 2 bases at V and 4 bases at J; junction bases unmatched: 8. In DNA, the CDR3 is TGTGCCAGCAGCTTACACGGGGGGGACAGTAATCAGCCCCAGCATTTT. Translated, it gives CASSLHGGDSNQPQHF. Based on the CDR3 plus reference TRBV7-9 and TRBJ1-5, the full variable domain is DTGVSQNPRHKITKRGQNVTFRCDPISEHNRLYWYRQTLGQGPEFLTYFQNEAQLEKSRLLSDRFSAERPKGSFSTLEIQRTEQGDSAMYLCASSLHGGDSNQPQHFGDGTRLSIL.

The chain employs TRBV14 and TRBJ2-5; D uncertain. The germline gives CDR1 SGHDN, CDR2 FVKESK. CDR3 length equals 12 residues. V gave up 0 bases and J gave up 7 bases, with 6 bases separating them. This CDR3 reads CASSQDRWTQYF. The CDR3 nucleotides are TGTGCCAGCAGCCAAGATCGGTGGACCCAGTACTTC.

This rearrangement joins TRBV20-1 to TRBJ2-7; D ambiguous. V lost 5 bases to trimming and J lost 0 bases, with 5 bases between them. The germline CDR1 and CDR2 sequences are DFQATT and SNEGSKA (reference sequence). CDR3 length: 11 amino acids. The CDR3 bases are TGCAGTGCTCCACTCTCCTACGAGCAGTACTTC. Its protein is CSAPLSYEQYF.

V usage is TRBV5-1 and J usage is TRBJ2-1; 14 bases align to TRBD2. Germline V lookup: CDR1 SGHRS, CDR2 YFSETQ. The J segment lost 0 bases and the V segment lost 0 bases, leaving 2 bases of the junction unmatched. This CDR3 contains 18 residues. In DNA, the CDR3 is TGCGCCAGCAGCTTGGGGACTAGCGGGAGGCCCTCCTACAATGAGCAGTTCTTC. Residues: CASSLGTSGRPSYNEQFF.

This chain connects TRBV19 to TRBJ2-7; 7 bases fit TRBD1. The CDR3 length is 14 residues. V gave up 3 bases and J gave up 0 bases; unmatched junction bases: 2. Germline CDR1 is LNHDA and CDR2 is SQIVND (reference sequence). For the CDR3, the DNA is TGTGCCAGTAGTATGGGGGACAGCTCCTACGAGCAGTACTTC. It codes for CASSMGDSSYEQYF.

The chain joins TRBV5-1 to TRBJ2-2, with TRBD1 as a possible D gene (5 bases). V was clipped by 6 bases and J by 1 base, with 10 bases between them. Germline CDR1 and CDR2: SGHRS and YFSETQ. The CDR3 spans 14 residues. The CDR3 loop is CASMSGQNTGELFF. In DNA, the CDR3 is TGCGCCAGCATGTCAGGGCAGAACACCGGGGAGCTGTTTTTT.

J is TRBJ2-1 and V is TRBV5-1; tentative D call: TRBD1 (6 bases). Germline V gene lookup returns CDR1 SGHRS and CDR2 YFSETQ. CDR3 length: 19 residues. Trimming removed 4 bases from V and 5 bases from J, with 28 bases in between. CDR3 residues: CASSQPMGWAQGKDNEQFF. The CDR3 coding sequence is TGCGCCAGCAGCCAACCCATGGGGTGGGCGCAGGGGAAAGACAATGAGCAGTTCTTC.

The chain employs TRBV5-1 and TRBJ2-7, with D uncertain. V was pared by 3 bases and J by 3 bases, with 31 bases between. Germline lookup yields CDR1 SGHRS and CDR2 YFSETQ. CDR3 length: 20 residues. The CDR3 DNA follows: TGCGCCAGCAGCTCGTCTACTCCTGGTCCACGCACGAGCCGTAGCTACGAGCAGTACTTC. Its translation: CASSSSTPGPRTSRSYEQYF.